This TCR beta chain was sequenced for a study of control samples from healthy donors and cancer patients. Only one count was recorded for this clone. V was clipped by 4 bases and J by 6 bases, with 16 bases between them. This CDR3 comprises 14 residues. Germline V CDR1 and CDR2: SGHRS, YFSETQ. Some clones are missing from TCRdb's copy, which holds only in-frame ones; the method was immunoSEQ multiplex PCR. The sample shows tens of thousands of clones, about 88% of them seen only once. V is TRBV5-1 and J is TRBJ1-2, with D maybe TRBD1 (6 bases). The specimen was blood. The source is a woman aged 45-59 years in good health. The CDR3 nucleotides read TGCGCCAGCAGCCATTACTCTCCAGGGGATGGCTACACCTTC. This translates into CASSHYSPGDGYTF.